A selection of T cell receptor beta chains follows, all from one sample in a study of T cells in Graves' hyperthyroidism and ophthalmopathy. TCRdb ran MiXCR on the multiplex PCR reads and lists one entry per CDR3 protein. The data show around 420,000 distinct CDR3 sequences, roughly 15% seen once. Sequenced input: blood. These receptors originate from a woman aged 18-29 years with Graves' hyperthyroidism. The CDR3 runs from the conserved cysteine through the conserved F or W. A D gene is named only where the DNA matches it firmly. A clone size is listed for some rows: how often the clone was seen (once, few, many), or a class if it is expanded.

TRBJ2-1 | few | . | TRBV9 | TGTGCCAGCAGCGTAGGCGGGAATACCGGCAATGAGCAGTTCTTC | CASSVGGNTGNEQFF
TRBJ1-2 | few | . | TRBV9 | TGTGCCAGCAGCGGGGGCAGGGCGGCTGGCTACACCTTC | CASSGGRAAGYTF
TRBJ1-1 | many | . | TRBV28 | TGTGCCAGCAGCTCCCCCGGACGGTCGGGAGCTTTCTTT | CASSSPGRSGAFF
TRBJ2-2 | many | TRBD2 | TRBV12-3/TRBV12-4 | TGTGCCAGCAGGGACTCCGGACTAGCGGGAGGGAGAGGCGGGGAGCTGTTTTTT | CASRDSGLAGGRGGELFF
TRBJ1-1 | . | TRBD1 | TRBV7-2 | TGTGCCAGCAGCCCGGGACAGGGTGTTTCTGGGGATTTTAGGGCTGAAGCTTTCTTT | CASSPGQGVSGDFRAEAFF
TRBJ2-1 | many | TRBD2 | TRBV6-6 | TGTGCCAGCAGTTACAAGGGGGGGTTTGTACTAGCGGTTGACAATGAGCAGTTCTTC | CASSYKGGFVLAVDNEQFF
TRBJ1-1 | many | . | TRBV18 | TGTGCCAGCTCACCAGCTGCAGTCAACACTGAAGCTTTCTTT | CASSPAAVNTEAFF
TRBJ2-3 | . | . | TRBV24-1 | TGTGCCACCAGTGATTCCCCGCCGACAGATACGCAGTATTTT | CATSDSPPTDTQYF
TRBJ2-5 | many | . | TRBV12-3/TRBV12-4 | TGTGCCAGCAGTCCATCCCTACAGGGTGCGGAGACCCAGTACTTC | CASSPSLQGAETQYF
TRBJ1-3 | . | TRBD1 | TRBV27 | TGTGCCAGCAGTAAGGGACAGGGGGCCAACACTGGAAACACCATATATTTT | CASSKGQGANTGNTIYF
TRBJ2-5 | . | . | TRBV19 | TGTGCCAGTAGTATCGGGGGGCTAGAGACCCAGTACTTC | CASSIGGLETQYF
TRBJ2-7 | few | . | TRBV20-1 | TGCAGTGCTAGTGTTTCCGGACGGACGAGCGAGCAGTACTTC | CSASVSGRTSEQYF
TRBJ2-1 | many | TRBD2 | TRBV28 | TGTGCCAGCAGTGACCTGTCAGCGGGAGTTGAGCAGTTCTTC | CASSDLSAGVEQFF
TRBJ2-7 | . | . | TRBV27 | TGTGCCAGCAGTGCAGGGGCCCACTACGAGCAGTACTTC | CASSAGAHYEQYF
TRBJ2-6 | few | . | TRBV27 | TGTGCCAGCAGTTTAGAGGGGCCGGGACGGGTGACCTTC | CASSLEGPGRVTF
TRBJ2-7 | many | . | TRBV10-3 | TGTGCCATCAGTGAGTCTGGGCAGGGTCGCTACGAGCAGTACTTC | CAISESGQGRYEQYF
TRBJ1-5 | many | TRBD1 | TRBV24-1 | TGTGCCACCAGTGACAATGACAGGGGAGATCAGCCCCAGCATTTT | CATSDNDRGDQPQHF
TRBJ1-3 | few | . | TRBV29-1 | TGCAGCGTGCTCACAGGGAGCTCTGGAAACACCATATATTTT | CSVLTGSSGNTIYF
TRBJ2-7 | many | TRBD1 | TRBV7-2 | TGTGCCAGCAGCCCAGTAACCGGGACAGGGGCCTACGAGCAGTACTTC | CASSPVTGTGAYEQYF
TRBJ2-1 | many | TRBD1 | TRBV28 | TGTGCCAGCAGTTTATTGGGACAGGAGTACAATGAGCAGTTCTTC | CASSLLGQEYNEQFF
TRBJ2-1 | many | TRBD2 | TRBV12-3/TRBV12-4 | TGTGCCAGCAGTTTAATCGGCGGCACTAGCGGGAGGAGGGATGAGCAGTTCTTC | CASSLIGGTSGRRDEQFF
TRBJ2-3 | many | . | TRBV12-3/TRBV12-4 | TGTGCCAGCAGTTTAGCGTCTGACAGTTCTAGCACAGATACGCAGTATTTT | CASSLASDSSSTDTQYF
TRBJ2-1 | many | TRBD2 | TRBV27 | TGTGCCAGCAGTTTAAGAGGCGGGAGGGTTTACAATGAGCAGTTCTTC | CASSLRGGRVYNEQFF
TRBJ1-1 | many | TRBD1 | TRBV20-1 | TGCAGTGCTTTACAGGGGGCTAGTGGCACTGAAGCTTTCTTT | CSALQGASGTEAFF
TRBJ2-4 | many | . | TRBV7-2 | TGTGCCAGCAGCTCCACAGGGTCCATAGCCAAAAACATTCAGTACTTC | CASSSTGSIAKNIQYF
TRBJ2-6 | . | . | TRBV29-1 | TGCAGCGTTGAGTTGCAGTCCTCTGGGGCCAACGTCCTGACTTTC | CSVELQSSGANVLTF
TRBJ2-1 | many | . | TRBV30 | TGTGCCTGGCGCTCTGCAGGTCCGACCGCCAATGAGCAGTTCTTC | CAWRSAGPTANEQFF
TRBJ2-7 | many | . | TRBV4-2 | TGTGCCAGCAGCCCCGGCCCCGACAAGGGACTCTACGAGCAGTACTTC | CASSPGPDKGLYEQYF
TRBJ1-5 | many | . | TRBV27 | TGTGCCAGCAGTCCGCAGGGATTTAGCAATCAGCCCCAGCATTTT | CASSPQGFSNQPQHF
TRBJ2-7 | few | . | TRBV3-1 | TGTGCCAGCAGCCAAGACAGGGTTGCATCCTACGAGCAGTACTTC | CASSQDRVASYEQYF
TRBJ2-5 | many | . | TRBV12-3/TRBV12-4 | TGTGCCAGCAGTTCCGACTACGGCGGAGAGACCCAGTACTTC | CASSSDYGGETQYF
TRBJ1-2 | many | TRBD1 | TRBV27 | TGTGCCAGCAGTGATCCGGGACAGGGGGCCAGTGGCTACACCTTC | CASSDPGQGASGYTF
TRBJ2-2 | few | . | TRBV7-9 | TGTGCCAGCGGTTCGGACGGGACGTCAAGGACCGGGGAGCTGTTTTTT | CASGSDGTSRTGELFF
TRBJ2-1 | few | TRBD2 | TRBV12-3/TRBV12-4 | TGTGCCAGCAGTTTAATTAGCGGGGCTGGATGCAATGAGCAGTTCTTC | CASSLISGAGCNEQFF
TRBJ2-1 | . | TRBD2 | TRBV4-3 | TGCGCCAGCAGCCAAGAGCGGGAGTCCTACAATGAGCAGTTCTTC | CASSQERESYNEQFF
TRBJ2-5 | many | TRBD2 | TRBV5-5 | TGTGCCAGCAGCTTAAGTCCTAGCGGGTACCAAGAGACCCAGTACTTC | CASSLSPSGYQETQYF
TRBJ2-7 | . | . | TRBV6-1 | TGTGCCAGCAGTGAAGTCGGAAATGACTTTACCTACGAGCAGTACTTC | CASSEVGNDFTYEQYF
TRBJ1-1 | many | . | TRBV7-2 | TGTGCCAGCAGCTTAGGGGGCGGTGAAGCTTTCTTT | CASSLGGGEAFF
TRBJ2-2 | many | . | TRBV5-1 | TGCGCCAGCAGCTCCCGTGAAGATCTGGGGAACACCGGGGAGCTGTTTTTT | CASSSREDLGNTGELFF
TRBJ2-2 | . | . | TRBV7-2 | TGCGCCAGCAGCTCCGGGACTGCGAACACCGGGGAGCTGGTTTTT | CASSSGTANTGELVF
TRBJ1-4 | many | TRBD1 | TRBV7-6 | TGTGCCAGCAGCTTGATGCCGGGACAGGGGAATGAAAAACTGTTTTTT | CASSLMPGQGNEKLFF
TRBJ2-5 | many | TRBD1 | TRBV27 | TGTGCCAGCAGACACGACAGGGGGGCCCTTGGGACCCAGTACTTC | CASRHDRGALGTQYF
TRBJ1-1 | many | TRBD1 | TRBV7-2 | TGTGCCAGCAGCTCGACAGGGGGGACGGCTTTCTTT | CASSSTGGTAFF
TRBJ1-1 | many | . | TRBV10-2 | TGCGCCAGCAGTGAGTTACAGGGGAACACTGAAGCTTTCTTT | CASSELQGNTEAFF
TRBJ2-3 | few | TRBD2 | TRBV5-4 | TGTGCCAGCAGCTGGGCGGGGATAGCGGGAGGATTAGATACGCAGTATTTT | CASSWAGIAGGLDTQYF
TRBJ2-7 | many | TRBD2 | TRBV20-1 | TGCAGTGCTAGTAAGGTAGCGGGAGGGCGTGAGCAGTACTTC | CSASKVAGGREQYF
TRBJ2-5 | many | . | TRBV27 | TGTGCCAGCAGGGCCAGGGAACAAGAGACCCAGTACTTC | CASRAREQETQYF
TRBJ2-7 | . | TRBD2 | TRBV6-5 | TGTGCCAGCAGTTATAAGGCTAGCGGGAGTAGAGTCGAGCAGTACTTC | CASSYKASGSRVEQYF
TRBJ1-5 | many | . | TRBV6-1 | TGTGCCGGCAGCTCAGAGGTTGGGGTCCAGCCCCAGCATTTT | CAGSSEVGVQPQHF
TRBJ1-1 | few | TRBD1 | TRBV12-5 | TGTGCTAGTGCCCGAGGACAGGTAGAAGCTTTCTTT | CASARGQVEAFF
TRBJ2-1 | once | TRBD2 | TRBV7-2 | TGTGCCAGCAGCTCTCGCCCTAGCGGGAGCTCCTACAATGAGCAGTTCTTC | CASSSRPSGSSYNEQFF
TRBJ2-5 | many | . | TRBV11-2 | TGTGCCAGCAGCTTAGAACCCGGGCCGGCCCAGTACTTC | CASSLEPGPAQYF
TRBJ2-5 | many | . | TRBV28 | TGTGCCAGCAGCCCACCAGTCGGTTCCCAGTACTTC | CASSPPVGSQYF
TRBJ2-3 | few | . | TRBV19 | TGTGCCAGTAGTATCAACGTGGCGTACACAGATACGCAGTATTTT | CASSINVAYTDTQYF
TRBJ1-1 | many | TRBD1 | TRBV3-1 | TGTGCCAGCAGCCAAGTTGGGACAGGGGTGAACACTGAAGCTTTCTTT | CASSQVGTGVNTEAFF
TRBJ1-1 | many | . | TRBV13 | TGTGCCAGCAGCTCCCCGGTGAACACTGAAGCTTTCTTT | CASSSPVNTEAFF
TRBJ2-7 | . | . | TRBV20-1 | TGCAGTGCTAGAGATTCCTCGGGGCCGCCCTACGAGCAGTACTTC | CSARDSSGPPYEQYF
TRBJ2-1 | many | . | TRBV5-5 | TGTGCCAGCAGCTTGTCATCTTCACCTTTGAATGAGCAGTTCTTC | CASSLSSSPLNEQFF
TRBJ1-1 | few | . | TRBV13 | TGTGCCAGCAGCCGGGAAAGCCAGGGGTACACTGAAGCTTTCTTT | CASSRESQGYTEAFF
TRBJ2-1 | few | TRBD2 | TRBV12-3/TRBV12-4 | TGTGCCAGCAGGGGGTCTAGCGGGGGGACCTACAATGAGCAGTTCTTC | CASRGSSGGTYNEQFF